This entry is about one T cell receptor (beta chain). The antigen remains undetermined. Unexposed donor CD4+ T cells date from about 2011-2018, before the COVID-19 pandemic. After roughly 9 days of culture, CD4+ T cells were isolated. The method was immunoSEQ multiplex PCR; TCRdb's version includes in-frame clones alone and lacks a portion of them. The sample lists about 15,000 clones, roughly 78% seen once, with about 17% in the top ten. The record originates from a study of CD4 T cells in relation to SARS-CoV-2 and coronaviruses. Study context: PBMCs were cultured with antigen for roughly 10 days before TCR beta sequencing. The restricting HLA molecule for shared crossreactive spike epitopes was mapped. Study-wide results and caveats: Crossreactive clones expanded significantly less to SARS-CoV-2 than monoreactive clones.

The CDR3 is made up of 17 amino acids. Trimming took off 2 bases at V and 6 bases at J, with 24 bases between the two ends. CDR1 SGHRS and CDR2 YFSETQ come from the germline V gene. The sequenced sample consisted of CD4+ T cells from PBMCs, cultured in vitro. The clonotype originates from a human donor in good health. The chain combines TRBV5-1 with TRBJ2-7, with TRBD2 as a possible D gene (5 bases). This CDR3 is CASSFIGLRDLSGEQYF. In nucleotides, the CDR3 is TGCGCCAGCAGCTTCATAGGGCTACGGGATTTGTCGGGCGAGCAGTACTTC.